This T cell receptor (beta chain) was recovered during a study of beta chain features in type 1 diabetes. Overall study results and limits: For Type 1 diabetes patients, all four CD4+ subsets carried TCRB CDR3s that were moderately but significantly shorter. A closer apparent resemblance between naive, central memory and Treg TCRB repertoires was seen in patients than in healthy donors.

In regard to this clone: The antigen remains unidentified.

As every portion of the isolated RNA was reverse transcribed, the sequencing read expressed TCRB transcripts. The data were produced by immunoSEQ multiplex PCR, yet TCRdb's version contains in-frame clones alone and is incomplete. Of around 300,000 clones in the sample, about 8.5% were seen once. The germline gives CDR1 SGHRS, CDR2 YFSETQ. The CDR3 has 14 residues. Trimming removed 1 base from V and 9 bases from J; junction bases left unmatched: 7. The receptor was derived from a woman aged 18 to 35 in good health. Sequences were obtained from central memory CD4+ T cells from blood. The chain has TRBV5-1 and TRBJ2-1; 7 nucleotides align to TRBD2. The CDR3 DNA reads TGCGCCAGCAGCTTGCCCGGGACTATCGGTGAGCAGTTCTTC. Residues: CASSLPGTIGEQFF.